This TCR beta chain was sequenced for a study of blood T cell repertoires in COVID-19. Looked up from germline, CDR1 is LGHNT and CDR2 is FRNRAP. V was shortened by 5 bases and J by 3 bases, with 10 bases between the two germline ends. The CDR3 totals 13 residues. Original data processing: By means of reference gene primer amplification, nucleated cell counts were estimated. Sequenced by immunoSEQ multiplex PCR; TCRdb stores in-frame clones only, minus some. The V and J calls and clone size are taken from that table; D and trimming were inferred from the DNA. This table has some 99,000 clones, around three quarters appearing once.

The rearrangement links TRBV12-5 to TRBJ1-1; D gene unclear. The sample taken for sequencing was peripheral blood. The sequence came from a human donor in a cohort sampled during active or convalescent COVID-19. The DNA for the CDR3 is TGTGCTAGTGGTCTTAACGAGGACACTGAAGCTTTCTTT. Its translation: CASGLNEDTEAFF.